This T cell receptor (beta chain) comes out of a study of T cell repertoires in cytomegalovirus infection. Whole-study context: It was the public TCR beta signatures that indicated both CMV infection and matching HLA type.

Study findings and constraints: Adding up the frequency of public TCR beta families identified people who carried CMV plus the relevant HLA. Dominant in the ex vivo response were TCR beta clonotypes restricted by HLA-C and specific for CMV.

Germline lookup yields CDR1 KGHSH and CDR2 LQKENI. The CDR3 has 14 residues. V was clipped by 3 bases and J by 2 bases, with 11 bases between them. TCRdb passed the reads through MiXCR, listing each CDR3 protein once. The profile covers 200,000 to 300,000 distinct CDR3 sequences, with roughly 12% appearing a single time and 1.5% to 2% taken by the ten largest. About this clonotype itself: Its antigen remains unknown.

The sequencing sample was made of PBMCs. The clonotype originates from a human donor in good health (CMV status not recorded). Some clones in this sample may be carry-over from other donors' samples. The gene calls are TRBV18 and TRBJ2-7, with D maybe TRBD1 (5 bases). In DNA, the CDR3 is TGTGCCAGCTCACCCCTCGACAGTACCTACGAGCAGTACTTC. Protein: CASSPLDSTYEQYF.